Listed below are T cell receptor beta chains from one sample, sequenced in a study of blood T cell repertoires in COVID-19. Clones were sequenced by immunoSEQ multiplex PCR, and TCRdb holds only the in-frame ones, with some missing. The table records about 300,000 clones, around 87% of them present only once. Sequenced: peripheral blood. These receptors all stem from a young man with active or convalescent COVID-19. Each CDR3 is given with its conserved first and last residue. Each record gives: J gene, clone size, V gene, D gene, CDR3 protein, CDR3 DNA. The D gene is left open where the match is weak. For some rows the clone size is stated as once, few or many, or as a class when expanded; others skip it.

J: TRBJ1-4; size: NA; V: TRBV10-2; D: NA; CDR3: CASRWQVNEKLFF; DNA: TGCGCCAGCAGGTGGCAAGTGAATGAAAAACTGTTTTTT
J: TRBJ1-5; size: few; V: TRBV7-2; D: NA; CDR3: CASSFTGTFQPQHF; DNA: TGTGCCAGCAGCTTTACGGGGACATTTCAGCCCCAGCATTTT
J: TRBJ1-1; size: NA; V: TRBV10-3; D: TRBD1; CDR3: CAISESNSGQPEAFF; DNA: TGTGCCATCAGTGAGTCTAATTCGGGACAGCCTGAAGCTTTCTTT
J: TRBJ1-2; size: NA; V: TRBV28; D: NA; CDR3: CASSSVGGQENYGYTF; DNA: TGTGCCAGCAGTTCCGTGGGGGGTCAGGAGAACTATGGCTACACCTTC
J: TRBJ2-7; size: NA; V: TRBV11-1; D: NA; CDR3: CASSLIIRGNYEQYF; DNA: TGTGCCAGCAGCTTAATCATCAGGGGAAACTACGAGCAGTACTTC
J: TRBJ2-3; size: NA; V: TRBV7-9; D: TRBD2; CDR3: CASSPPPGASGPHF; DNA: TGTGCCAGCAGCCCGCCCCCTGGCGCTAGCGGGCCTCATTTT
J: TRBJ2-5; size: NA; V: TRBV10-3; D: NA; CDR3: CAISENGETQYF; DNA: TGTGCCATCAGTGAAAACGGGGAGACCCAGTACTTC
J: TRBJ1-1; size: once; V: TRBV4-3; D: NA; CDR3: CASSPGWGLAFF; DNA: TGCGCCAGCAGCCCCGGGTGGGGGCTAGCTTTCTTT
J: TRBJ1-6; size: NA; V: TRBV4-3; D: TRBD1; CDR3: CASSARDRGVGNSPLHF; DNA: TGCGCCAGCAGCGCCCGGGACAGGGGAGTTGGTAATTCACCCCTCCACTTT
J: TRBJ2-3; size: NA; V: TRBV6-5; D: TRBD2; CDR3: CASRTVAGGPDTQYF; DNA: TGTGCCAGCAGGACCGTAGCGGGGGGGCCAGATACGCAGTATTTT
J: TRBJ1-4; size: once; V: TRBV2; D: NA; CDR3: CASMGRSVHGLFF; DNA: TGTGCCAGCATGGGCAGATCCGTTCATGGACTGTTTTTT
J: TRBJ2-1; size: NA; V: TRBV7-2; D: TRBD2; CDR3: CASSLGAGVSYNEQFF; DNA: TGTGCCAGCAGCTTAGGTGCGGGGGTGTCCTACAATGAGCAGTTCTTC
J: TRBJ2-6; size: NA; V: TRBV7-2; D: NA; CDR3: CASSLQGAGANVLTF; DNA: TGTGCCAGCAGCTTACAAGGGGCTGGGGCCAACGTCCTGACTTTC
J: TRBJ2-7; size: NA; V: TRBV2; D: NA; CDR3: CASSEYMTGLFYEQYF; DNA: TGTGCCAGCAGCGAATACATGACAGGCCTTTTCTACGAGCAGTACTTC
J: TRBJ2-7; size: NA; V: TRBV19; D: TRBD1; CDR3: CASSIASGQQYEQYF; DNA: TGTGCCAGTAGTATAGCGTCGGGACAGCAATACGAGCAGTACTTC
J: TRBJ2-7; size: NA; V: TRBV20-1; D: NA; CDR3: CSARDGQGLSF; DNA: TGCAGTGCTAGAGATGGGCAGGGATTGAGCTTC
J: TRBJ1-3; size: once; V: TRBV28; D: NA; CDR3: CASSVATSKAAGNTIYF; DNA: TGTGCCAGCAGTGTGGCCACATCCAAAGCGGCTGGAAACACCATATATTTT
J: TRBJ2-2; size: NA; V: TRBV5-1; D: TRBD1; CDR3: CASSSRDRNTGELFF; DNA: TGCGCCAGCAGCTCCCGGGACAGAAACACCGGGGAGCTGTTTTTT
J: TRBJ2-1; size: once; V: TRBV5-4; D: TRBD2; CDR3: CASSPPTSGSYNEQFF; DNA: TGTGCCAGCAGCCCCCCGACTAGCGGCTCCTACAATGAGCAGTTCTTC
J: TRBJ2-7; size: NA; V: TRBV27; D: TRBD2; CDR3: CASTRGVGYEQYF; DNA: TGTGCCAGCACACGGGGGGTCGGATACGAGCAGTACTTC
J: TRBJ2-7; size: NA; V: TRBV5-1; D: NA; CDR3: CASSMEEYEQYF; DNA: TGCGCCAGCAGCATGGAGGAGTACGAGCAGTACTTC
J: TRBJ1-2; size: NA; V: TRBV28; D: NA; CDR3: CASSFPLSANYGYTF; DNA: TGTGCCAGCAGTTTTCCCCTGTCCGCTAACTATGGCTACACCTTC
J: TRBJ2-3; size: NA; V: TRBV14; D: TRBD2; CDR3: CASSQIAGPPDTQYF; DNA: TGTGCCAGCAGCCAAATAGCGGGACCCCCAGATACGCAGTATTTT
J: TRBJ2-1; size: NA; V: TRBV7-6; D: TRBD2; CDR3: CASSSPQRDYNEQFF; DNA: TGTGCCAGCAGCTCCCCCCAGCGGGATTACAATGAGCAGTTCTTC
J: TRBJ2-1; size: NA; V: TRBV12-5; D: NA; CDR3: CASGFSSSYNEQFF; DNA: TGTGCTAGTGGTTTCTCGTCTTCCTACAATGAGCAGTTCTTC
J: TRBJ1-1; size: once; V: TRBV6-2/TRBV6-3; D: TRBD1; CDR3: CASSATGGYTEAFF; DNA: TGTGCCAGCAGCGCCACAGGGGGCTACACTGAAGCTTTCTTT
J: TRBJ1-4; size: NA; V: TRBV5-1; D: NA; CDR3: CASSLTQYSSSGLEKLFF; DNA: TGCGCCAGCAGCTTGACACAATATAGTTCAAGCGGTCTCGAAAAACTGTTTTTT
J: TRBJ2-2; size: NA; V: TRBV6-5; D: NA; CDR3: CASRRQRVNTGELFF; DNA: TGTGCCAGCAGACGACAGCGGGTGAACACCGGGGAGCTGTTTTTT
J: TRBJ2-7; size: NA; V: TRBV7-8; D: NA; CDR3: CASSLVGGVDGFGTQPEQYF; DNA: TGTGCCAGCAGCTTAGTGGGGGGAGTCGATGGTTTCGGGACCCAGCCCGAGCAGTACTTC
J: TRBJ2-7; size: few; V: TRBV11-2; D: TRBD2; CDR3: CASSSPPLREFYEQYF; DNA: TGTGCCAGCAGCTCCCCCCCACTGCGGGAGTTCTACGAGCAGTACTTC
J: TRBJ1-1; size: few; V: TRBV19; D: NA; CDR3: CASSGPTGRTSEAFF; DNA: TGTGCCAGTAGTGGCCCAACAGGTCGAACGTCAGAAGCTTTCTTT
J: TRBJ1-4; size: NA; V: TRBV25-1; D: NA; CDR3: CASRNSYELFF; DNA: TGTGCCAGCAGAAACAGTTATGAGCTGTTTTTT
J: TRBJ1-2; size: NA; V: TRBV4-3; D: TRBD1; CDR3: CASSQDRQGAGYGYTF; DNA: TGCGCCAGCAGCCAAGATAGGCAGGGGGCTGGCTATGGCTACACCTTC
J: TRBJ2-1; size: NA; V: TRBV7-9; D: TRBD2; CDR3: CASSSGGLAGGGPGNEQFF; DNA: TGTGCCAGCAGCTCCGGGGGACTAGCGGGAGGTGGTCCGGGCAATGAGCAGTTCTTC
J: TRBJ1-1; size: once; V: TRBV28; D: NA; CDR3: CASSLPGLNTEAFF; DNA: TGTGCCAGCAGTTTGCCAGGGTTGAACACTGAAGCTTTCTTT
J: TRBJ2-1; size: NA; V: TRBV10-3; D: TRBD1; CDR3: CAARRGTGGDEQFF; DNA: TGTGCCGCGCGACGAGGGACAGGGGGGGATGAGCAGTTCTTC
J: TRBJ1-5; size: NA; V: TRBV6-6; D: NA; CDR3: CASTYDSNQPQHF; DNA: TGTGCCAGCACCTATGATAGCAATCAGCCCCAGCATTTT
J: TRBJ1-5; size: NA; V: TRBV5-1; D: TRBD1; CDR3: CASSLGTGVGGNQPQHF; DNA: TGCGCCAGCAGCTTGGGGACAGGGGTCGGAGGCAATCAGCCCCAGCATTTT
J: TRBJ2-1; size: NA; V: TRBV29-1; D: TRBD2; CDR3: CSFGSGGAYNEQFF; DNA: TGCAGCTTCGGAAGCGGGGGGGCCTACAATGAGCAGTTCTTC
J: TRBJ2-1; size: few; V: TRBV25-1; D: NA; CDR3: CASSEYSLNEQFF; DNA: TGTGCCAGCAGTGAATATTCTCTTAATGAGCAGTTCTTC
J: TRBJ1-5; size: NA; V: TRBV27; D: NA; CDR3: CASSSINQPQHF; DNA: TGTGCCAGCAGTTCAATCAATCAGCCCCAGCATTTT
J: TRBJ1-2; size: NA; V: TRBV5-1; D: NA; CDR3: CASSPRGYGYTF; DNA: TGCGCCAGCAGCCCCAGGGGCTATGGCTACACCTTC
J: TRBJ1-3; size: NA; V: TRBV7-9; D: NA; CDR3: CASSPFGSFISGNTIYF; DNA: TGTGCCAGCAGCCCTTTTGGGAGTTTCATCTCTGGAAACACCATATATTTT
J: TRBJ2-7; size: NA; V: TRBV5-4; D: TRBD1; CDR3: CASSTDLGTEYF; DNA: TGTGCCAGCAGCACCGACCTGGGGACAGAGTACTTC
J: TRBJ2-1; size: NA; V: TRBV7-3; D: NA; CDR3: CASSLLPGNEQFF; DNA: TGTGCCAGCAGCTTACTGCCGGGGAATGAGCAGTTCTTC
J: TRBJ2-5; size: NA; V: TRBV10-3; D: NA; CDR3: CAISERGRQETQYF; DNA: TGTGCCATCAGTGAAAGAGGCAGACAAGAGACCCAGTACTTC
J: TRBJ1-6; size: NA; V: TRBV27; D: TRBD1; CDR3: CASTRQGGGSPLHF; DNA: TGTGCCAGCACTAGACAGGGTGGTGGATCACCCCTCCACTTT
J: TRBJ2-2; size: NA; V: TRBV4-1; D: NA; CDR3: CASSFWDTDTGELFF; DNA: TGCGCCAGCAGCTTCTGGGACACCGACACCGGGGAGCTGTTTTTT
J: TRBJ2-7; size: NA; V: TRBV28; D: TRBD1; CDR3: CASNLLDRGGEQYF; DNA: TGTGCCAGCAACCTTTTGGACAGGGGTGGCGAGCAGTACTTC
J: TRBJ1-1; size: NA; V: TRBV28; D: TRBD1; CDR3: CASSFRTGAHTEAFF; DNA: TGTGCCAGCAGTTTCCGGACAGGGGCGCACACTGAAGCTTTCTTT